These 6 T cell receptor beta chains were sequenced from one sample in a study of CXCR3-negative and CXCR3-positive naive CD8 T cells. The TRB libraries of cDNA were built by UMI-labeled 5' RACE. TCRdb reanalyzed the 5' RACE reads, giving one entry per CDR3 protein sequence and no DNA. This repertoire includes about 45,000 distinct CDR3 sequences. What was sequenced was naive CXCR3- CD8+ T cells from blood. Subset of the sample: CD45RO-CCR7+CD27+CD95- naive CD8+ T cells lacking CXCR3 (TNR3-). The receptor source for this set is a human donor in good health. Some clones in this sample may be carry-over from other donors' samples.

J is TRBJ2-1 and V is TRBV29-1; with no DNA, the TCRdb D assignment of TRBD2 cannot be verified. The germline V gene encodes CDR1 SQVTM and CDR2 ANQGSEA. The CDR3 is made up of 15 amino acids. The CDR3 spells CSVEFLAGNYNEQFF.

The gene calls are TRBV12-3 or TRBV12-4 and TRBJ2-7. The CDR3 runs 14 residues. This CDR3 reads CASGSLGVSYEQYF.

The gene calls are TRBV29-1 and TRBJ2-5; the TCRdb D gene call, TRBD2, has no DNA to confirm it. Germline V gene sequence: CDR1 SQVTM, CDR2 ANQGSEA. The CDR3 is 12 residues long. Here the CDR3 reads CSVELAQETQYF.

V is TRBV7-6 and J is TRBJ1-1. The CDR3 extends over 13 amino acids. The germline V gene encodes CDR1 SGHVS and CDR2 FNYEAQ. The CDR3 here is CASSLEESTEAFF.

J is TRBJ2-3 and V is TRBV5-1; TCRdb calls TRBD1, which cannot be checked without DNA. The CDR3 is 15 amino acids. Looked up from germline, CDR1 is SGHRS and CDR2 is YFSETQ. The CDR3 protein is CASSLIPGSTDTQYF.

This chain links TRBV12-3 or TRBV12-4 with TRBJ1-5; no DNA is available, so the TRBD1 call from TCRdb remains unchecked. The CDR3 contains 14 residues. This CDR3 is CASSIGGANQPQHF.